The rows below give T cell receptor beta chains drawn from one sample of a study of response to subunit inactivated influenza vaccine. TCRdb analysed the RT-PCR reads with MiXCR anew, one entry per CDR3 protein. The sample includes approximately 530,000 distinct CDR3 sequences, 6% to 9% of them seen just once. The material sequenced was PBMCs from blood, taken less than 30 months after vaccination. The receptors were sampled from a man between 50 and 75 years old who received an inactivated influenza vaccine. Both conserved end residues are part of each CDR3. The D gene is left open where the match is weak. Part of the rows lack a size; the others show once, few, many or a class for expanded clones.

CDR3nt: TGCAGTGCTAGATCGGAATCACTAGCCCAAGAGACCCAGTACTTC
CDR3aa: CSARSESLAQETQYF
d_gene: -
j_gene: TRBJ2-5
v_gene: TRBV20-1
abundance: few

CDR3nt: TGTGCCACCAGCAGGTATGACAGTCCGCGCAATGAGCAGTTCTTC
CDR3aa: CATSRYDSPRNEQFF
d_gene: -
j_gene: TRBJ2-1
v_gene: TRBV15
abundance: -

CDR3nt: TGCAGTGCTTTCCTGGGAGGGAGCAATCAGCCCCAGCATTTT
CDR3aa: CSAFLGGSNQPQHF
d_gene: -
j_gene: TRBJ1-5
v_gene: TRBV20-1
abundance: many

CDR3nt: TGCGCCAGCAGCTCGGGACAACAGGGCATCGGGGAGACCCAGTACTTC
CDR3aa: CASSSGQQGIGETQYF
d_gene: -
j_gene: TRBJ2-5
v_gene: TRBV5-1
abundance: many

CDR3nt: TGTGCCAGCAGCACCGACAGGGGGAAGTACACAGATACGCAGTATTTT
CDR3aa: CASSTDRGKYTDTQYF
d_gene: TRBD1
j_gene: TRBJ2-3
v_gene: TRBV7-9
abundance: -

CDR3nt: TGCGCCAGCAGCTTGAGCCAGGCCCGCTCCTACAATGAGCAGTTCTTC
CDR3aa: CASSLSQARSYNEQFF
d_gene: -
j_gene: TRBJ2-1
v_gene: TRBV5-1
abundance: -

CDR3nt: TGTGCCAGCACCTCTAGGACGGCTCATGGCTACACCTTC
CDR3aa: CASTSRTAHGYTF
d_gene: -
j_gene: TRBJ1-2
v_gene: TRBV12-3/TRBV12-4
abundance: many

CDR3nt: TGCAGTGCTAGAACCACAGTTAATTCACCCCTCCACTTT
CDR3aa: CSARTTVNSPLHF
d_gene: -
j_gene: TRBJ1-6
v_gene: TRBV20-1
abundance: few

CDR3nt: TGTGCCAGCAGCTTCGCCTACGAGCAGTACTTC
CDR3aa: CASSFAYEQYF
d_gene: -
j_gene: TRBJ2-7
v_gene: TRBV7-9
abundance: many

CDR3nt: TGTGCCTGCAGCAAGGAGATGACAGGGGCTTCCTACAATGAGCAGTTCTTC
CDR3aa: CACSKEMTGASYNEQFF
d_gene: TRBD1
j_gene: TRBJ2-1
v_gene: TRBV3-1
abundance: -

CDR3nt: TGCAGTGCTAGAGAGCTTTCGCATAATTCACCCCTCCACTTT
CDR3aa: CSARELSHNSPLHF
d_gene: -
j_gene: TRBJ1-6
v_gene: TRBV20-1
abundance: -

CDR3nt: TGCGCCAGCAGCCAAAGTCAGGGTTTGGGGAACACTGAAGCTTTCTTT
CDR3aa: CASSQSQGLGNTEAFF
d_gene: -
j_gene: TRBJ1-1
v_gene: TRBV4-1
abundance: few

CDR3nt: TGTGCCAGCAGCTACCGAGCCGGCACAGATACGCAGTATTTT
CDR3aa: CASSYRAGTDTQYF
d_gene: -
j_gene: TRBJ2-3
v_gene: TRBV7-6
abundance: few

CDR3nt: TGTGCCAGCAGTCCGACGGTTTTGGGGGTCGAGCAGTACTTC
CDR3aa: CASSPTVLGVEQYF
d_gene: -
j_gene: TRBJ2-7
v_gene: TRBV12-3/TRBV12-4
abundance: -

CDR3nt: TGTGCCAGCAGCCCCCTACCAGGGGTCACAGATACGCAGTATTTT
CDR3aa: CASSPLPGVTDTQYF
d_gene: -
j_gene: TRBJ2-3
v_gene: TRBV3-1
abundance: -

CDR3nt: TGCAGTGCTAGAGATCGGGGGGCGAACACCGGGGAGCTGTTTTTT
CDR3aa: CSARDRGANTGELFF
d_gene: TRBD2
j_gene: TRBJ2-2
v_gene: TRBV20-1
abundance: many

CDR3nt: TGTGCCAGCAGCCAGCGGGGGGGGCCAGATACGCAGTATTTT
CDR3aa: CASSQRGGPDTQYF
d_gene: TRBD2
j_gene: TRBJ2-3
v_gene: TRBV3-1
abundance: -

CDR3nt: TGTGCCAGCAGTGAAAGGCAGGGGAATCAGCCCCAGCATTTT
CDR3aa: CASSERQGNQPQHF
d_gene: -
j_gene: TRBJ1-5
v_gene: TRBV6-1
abundance: many

CDR3nt: TGCAGTGCGAGGGACAGGGCCGTGGCTAATGAAAAACTGTTTTTT
CDR3aa: CSARDRAVANEKLFF
d_gene: TRBD1
j_gene: TRBJ1-4
v_gene: TRBV20-1
abundance: -

CDR3nt: TGTGCCACCAGTGATTCGTACCGGGGGCGCGGTCCCTACAATGAGCAGTTCTTC
CDR3aa: CATSDSYRGRGPYNEQFF
d_gene: -
j_gene: TRBJ2-1
v_gene: TRBV24-1
abundance: -

CDR3nt: TGTGCCAGCTCCGAGACAGGGGGCTATGAGACCCAGTACTTC
CDR3aa: CASSETGGYETQYF
d_gene: TRBD1
j_gene: TRBJ2-5
v_gene: TRBV12-3/TRBV12-4
abundance: few

CDR3nt: TGTGCCAGTTGGGACCCCCGGGGCGGGGAGCTGTTTTTT
CDR3aa: CASWDPRGGELFF
d_gene: -
j_gene: TRBJ2-2
v_gene: TRBV28
abundance: few

CDR3nt: TGTGCCACCAGTGTCTGGACTCTAAGGGGGCTGGGCTCACCCCTCCACTTT
CDR3aa: CATSVWTLRGLGSPLHF
d_gene: TRBD1
j_gene: TRBJ1-6
v_gene: TRBV24-1
abundance: few

CDR3nt: TGCAGTGCTACCCCGATAAGGAGACCGACCTCCTACGAGCAGTACTTC
CDR3aa: CSATPIRRPTSYEQYF
d_gene: -
j_gene: TRBJ2-7
v_gene: TRBV20-1
abundance: -